The clone carrying this T cell receptor (beta chain) was observed a few times. Antigen specificity is unknown. These data belong to a study of T-cell reconstitution after alpha-beta-depleted transplantation in children. Study-level results: There were reportedly several hundred expanded graft clones from which alpha-beta T cells came about two months after transplant. For some patients, TCRbeta diversity was high at day 60 because of recipient T cells and thymic progenitors that survived.

TCRbeta library construction was performed incorporating unique molecular identifiers. TCRdb fed the PCR reads into MiXCR, producing one record per CDR3 protein. The table includes about 590,000 distinct CDR3 sequences, 13% detected once. The germline V and J ends were trimmed by 3 bases and 6 bases, with 13 bases remaining between them. Germline V CDR1 and CDR2: SGHAT, FQNNGV. The CDR3 covers 14 residues. This sequence originates from a male patient younger than 18 who had a stem cell transplant for acute myeloid leukemia, so the T cells may come from the graft donor. This rearrangement joins TRBV11-2 to TRBJ2-3; a possible D gene is TRBD2 (5 bases). This specimen consisted of PBMCs, mostly from graft donor cells, obtained 360 days after TCRalphabeta/CD19-depleted stem cell transplant. The chain's CDR3 is CASSLLASRDTQYF. DNA of the CDR3: TGTGCCAGCAGCTTGCTAGCATCCAGGGATACGCAGTATTTT.